Below, 17 T cell receptor beta chains from the same sample are listed, as sequenced in a study of blood T cell repertoires in COVID-19. Repertoires were generated with immunoSEQ multiplex PCR, while TCRdb's copy carries only in-frame clones and drops some. The sample includes around 300,000 clones, 87% of them seen just once. Sample: PBMCs or T cells enriched from blood (not recorded which). The receptors shown here come from a woman in her 30s who had recovered from COVID-19.

This clone was seen only once. CDR3 sequence reads: CAITSGQGNSPLHF. CDR3 nucleotide sequence: TGTGCCATCACCTCGGGACAGGGGAACTCACCCCTCCACTTT. The V and J genes are TRBV10-3 and TRBJ1-6; 10 bases line up with TRBD1. This CDR3 has 14 residues. V dropped 7 bases and J dropped 10; count of bases not matched to a gene: 7. Germline V gene data show CDR1 as ENHRY and CDR2 as SYGVKD.

The chain links TRBV7-2 to TRBJ2-1; 10 bases fit TRBD2. Germline trimming cut 0 bases from V and 10 bases from J; bases unmatched to any gene: 9. Germline V gene lookup returns CDR1 SGHTA and CDR2 FQGNSA. This CDR3 is built from 16 residues. CDR3 loop: CASSLALTSGVREQFF. CDR3 bases: TGTGCCAGCAGCTTAGCGCTAACTAGCGGGGTACGGGAGCAGTTCTTC.

The chain uses TRBV29-1 and TRBJ2-5; D might be TRBD1 (5 bases). V was trimmed by 6 bases and J by 4 bases, leaving 18 bases between them. Germline CDR1 SQVTM, CDR2 ANQGSEA. CDR3 length: 14 amino acids. DNA for the CDR3: TGCAGCGTAATTACACATCTTCAGGGAGAGACCCAGTACTTC. This gives the protein CSVITHLQGETQYF.

V is TRBV5-1 and J is TRBJ1-1; 9 positions agree with TRBD1. The CDR3 covers 18 residues. With V trimmed by 3 bases and J by 4 bases, 16 bases remained unmatched. Germline loops: CDR1 SGHRS, CDR2 YFSETQ. This CDR3 reads CASSSMTGGKDPFTEAFF. CDR3 nucleotides: TGCGCCAGCAGCTCTATGACAGGGGGTAAAGACCCTTTCACTGAAGCTTTCTTT.

The chain employs TRBV11-2 and TRBJ2-2, with D perhaps matching TRBD2 (7 bases). Trimming removed 2 bases from V and 6 bases from J, with 13 bases in between. The CDR3 length is 15 residues. Germline V gives CDR1 SGHAT, CDR2 FQNNGV. The CDR3 DNA reads as TGTGCCAGCAGCTTAAACCGGGGGGCCGCCGGGGAGCTGTTTTTT. Encoded protein: CASSLNRGAAGELFF.

CDR3 amino acids: CASSPQTSGGAEKFF. Here the CDR3 DNA reads TGTGCCAGCAGTCCCCAGACTAGCGGGGGAGCTGAAAAGTTCTTC. This chain joins TRBV6-5 and TRBJ2-1; 12 bases align to TRBD2. The CDR3 runs 15 residues. Germline CDR1 reads MNHEY; CDR2 reads SVGAGI. The V and J ends lost 5 bases and 14 bases, in that order; junction bases with no gene match: 13.

The chain combines TRBV12-3 or TRBV12-4 with TRBJ1-5, with D perhaps matching TRBD1 (5 bases). The CDR3 loop spans 13 amino acids. V lost 6 bases and J lost 9, with 15 bases in between. The CDR3 bases are TGTGCCAGCAGAAGACAGTCCGGCCGGCCCCAGCATTTT. Encoded protein: CASRRQSGRPQHF.

V and J are TRBV28 and TRBJ1-2; D is ambiguous. Germline assignment: CDR1 MDHEN and CDR2 SYDVKM. The CDR3 spans 13 residues. Trimming took off 6 bases at V and 2 bases at J, with 10 bases between the two ends. CDR3 bases: TGTGCCAGCAGCAACGGAGGGAACTATGGCTACACCTTC. As protein: CASSNGGNYGYTF.

The chain joins TRBV15 to TRBJ2-7, with 8 bases matching TRBD1. After removal of 3 bases from V and 2 bases from J, the junction contained 9 bases not matched to a gene. The CDR3 runs to 16 residues. Germline loops: CDR1 LNHNV, CDR2 YYDKDF (reference sequence). Here the CDR3 DNA reads TGTGCCACCAGCAGGGATCCGGGACAGGCCGCCTACGAGCAGTACTTC. Encoded protein: CATSRDPGQAAYEQYF.

J is TRBJ2-2 and V is TRBV7-9; 8 bases are shared with TRBD2. The CDR3 runs to 15 residues. From germline, CDR1 is SEHNR and CDR2 FQNEAQ (reference sequence). With 4 bases clipped from V and 6 bases from J, the junction kept 7 bases outside the gene matches. CDR3 in amino acids: CASSSPGGRAGELFF. The CDR3, as DNA: TGTGCCAGCAGCTCCCCGGGGGGGCGGGCCGGGGAGCTGTTTTTT. Filled out from reference TRBV7-9 and TRBJ2-2, the complete variable domain reads DTGVSQNPRHKITKRGQNVTFRCDPISEHNRLYWYRQTLGQGPEFLTYFQNEAQLEKSRLLSDRFSAERPKGSFSTLEIQRTEQGDSAMYLCASSSPGGRAGELFFGEGSRLTVL.

This sequence joins TRBV11-3 and TRBJ2-1; D might be TRBD1 (6 bases). The CDR3 runs 15 residues. Germline loops: CDR1 SGHNT, CDR2 YENEEA. V was cut by 0 bases and J by 3 bases, with 9 bases left in between. The CDR3 region is CASSLEGTIYNEQFF. CDR3 sequence (DNA): TGTGCCAGCAGCTTAGAGGGGACAATCTACAATGAGCAGTTCTTC.

The rearrangement links TRBV18 to TRBJ2-2, with 9 bases that match TRBD1. This CDR3 has 15 amino acids. The V segment lost 3 bases and the J segment 5 bases; nucleotides outside the gene matches: 4. Germline-derived CDR1 and CDR2 are KGHSH and LQKENI. CDR3 DNA: TGTGCCAGCTCACCGGGACAGGGTTGGACCGGGGAGCTGTTTTTT. It encodes CASSPGQGWTGELFF.

The chain carries TRBV4-1 and TRBJ1-1; D unresolved. The CDR3 loop spans 14 amino acids. Germline loops: CDR1 MGHRA, CDR2 YSYEKL. V was trimmed by 4 bases and J by 3 bases, leaving 12 bases between them. The CDR3 spells CASSPSRTDTEAFF. DNA of the CDR3: TGCGCCAGCAGCCCCTCGAGAACCGACACTGAAGCTTTCTTT.

The rearrangement links TRBV14 to TRBJ1-1; 9 bases align to TRBD1. Germline CDR1 and CDR2: SGHDN and FVKESK. The CDR3 is 13 amino acids. With V trimmed by 8 bases and J by 6 bases, 7 bases remained unmatched. The CDR3 DNA sequence: TGTGCCAGCTCCGGGACAGGGACCGCTGAAGCTTTCTTT. Protein product: CASSGTGTAEAFF. Variable domain in full (rest from reference TRBV14 and TRBJ1-1): EAGVTQFPSHSVIEKGQTVTLRCDPISGHDNLYWYRRVMGKEIKFLLHFVKESKQDESGMPNNRFLAERTGGTYSTLKVQPAELEDSGVYFCASSGTGTAEAFFGQGTRLTVV.

This chain joins TRBV4-2 and TRBJ1-5; possibly TRBD1 for D (6 bases). This CDR3 has 17 residues. The germline gives CDR1 LGHNA, CDR2 YNFKEQ. Trimming removed 1 base from V and 7 bases from J, with 20 bases in between. The CDR3 DNA reads TGTGCCAGCAGCCAAGCCCCCCGAGGGGGGAGGGGGCAGCCCCAGCATTTT. It yields the protein CASSQAPRGGRGQPQHF.

V is TRBV7-2 and J is TRBJ1-1, with D perhaps TRBD1 (6 bases). Germline-derived CDR1 and CDR2 are SGHTA and FQGNSA. The CDR3 is made up of 14 amino acids. V gave up 0 bases and J gave up 4 bases, with 9 bases separating them. CDR3 in DNA: TGTGCCAGCAGCTTAGCGCAAGGGGGCACTGAAGCTTTCTTT. Protein product: CASSLAQGGTEAFF.

The chain employs TRBV11-2 and TRBJ2-2; D uncertain. The length of the CDR3 is 14 residues. With 2 bases removed from V and 4 bases from J, the gap between germline ends came to 8 bases. From germline, CDR1 is SGHAT and CDR2 FQNNGV. CDR3: CASSLIRGTGELFF. CDR3 in DNA: TGTGCCAGCAGCTTAATAAGAGGCACCGGGGAGCTGTTTTTT.